This entry is about one TCR beta chain. Participants were aged about 18 to 100 years from roughly 26 US areas. The entry originates in a study of blood T cell repertoires in COVID-19. Study details: Acute-phase and convalescent COVID-19 samples originated in the United States, Italy and Spain. The analysed material was cDNA or gDNA that came from T cells, B-cell-depleted T cells, or PBMCs.

Authors' processing steps: It was from reference gene primer amplification that nucleated cell counts were estimated. Libraries were prepared by immunoSEQ multiplex PCR; TCRdb keeps only in-frame clonotypes and omits some of them. V and J calls plus clone size are reproduced from that table; the DNA served to infer D and trimming. Of 200,000 or so clones listed, about 86% are singletons. CDR1 is SNHLY and CDR2 is FYNNEI in the germline V gene. This CDR3 spans 14 amino acids. Trimming cost V 7 bases and J 5 bases; bases outside gene matches: 8. Sequenced: PBMCs or T cells enriched from blood (not recorded which). The V gene is TRBV2, the J gene TRBJ2-5; 9 bases are shared with TRBD1. This TCR was recovered from a woman in her thirties or forties with acute COVID-19. CDR3 nucleotide sequence: TGTGCCAGCAAATCACAGGGGGCGCTTGAGACCCAGTACTTC. Its protein is CASKSQGALETQYF.